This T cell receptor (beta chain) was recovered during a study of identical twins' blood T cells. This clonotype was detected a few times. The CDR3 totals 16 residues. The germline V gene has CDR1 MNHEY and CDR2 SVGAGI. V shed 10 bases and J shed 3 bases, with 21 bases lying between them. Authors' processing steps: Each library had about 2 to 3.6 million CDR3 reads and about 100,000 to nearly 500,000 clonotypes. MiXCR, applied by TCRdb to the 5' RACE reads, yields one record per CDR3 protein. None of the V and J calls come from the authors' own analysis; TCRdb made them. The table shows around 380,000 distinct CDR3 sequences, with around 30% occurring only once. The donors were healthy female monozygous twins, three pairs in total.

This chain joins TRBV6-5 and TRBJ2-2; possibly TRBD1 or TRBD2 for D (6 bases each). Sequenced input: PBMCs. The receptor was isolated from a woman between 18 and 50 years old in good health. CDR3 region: CATQAAQGGYTGELFF. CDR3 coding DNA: TGTGCCACTCAAGCTGCACAGGGAGGTTACACCGGGGAGCTGTTTTTT.